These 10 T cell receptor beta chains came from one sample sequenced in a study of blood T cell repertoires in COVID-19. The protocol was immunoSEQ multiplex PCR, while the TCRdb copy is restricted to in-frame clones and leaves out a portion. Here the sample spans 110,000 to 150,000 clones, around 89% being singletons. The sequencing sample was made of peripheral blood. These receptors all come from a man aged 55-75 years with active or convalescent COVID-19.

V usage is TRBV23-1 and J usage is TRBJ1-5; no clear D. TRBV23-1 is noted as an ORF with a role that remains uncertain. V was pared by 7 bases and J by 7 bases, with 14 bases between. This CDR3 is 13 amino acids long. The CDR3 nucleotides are TGCGCCAGCATTCTGGGGAGCGGGCAGCCCCAGCATTTT. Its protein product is CASILGSGQPQHF.

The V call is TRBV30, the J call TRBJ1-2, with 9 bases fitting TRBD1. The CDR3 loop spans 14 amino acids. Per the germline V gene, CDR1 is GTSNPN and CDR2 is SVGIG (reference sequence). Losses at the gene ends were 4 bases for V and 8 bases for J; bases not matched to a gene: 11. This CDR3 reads CAWKTGTGSYGYTF. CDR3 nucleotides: TGTGCCTGGAAAACCGGGACAGGGAGCTACGGCTACACCTTC.

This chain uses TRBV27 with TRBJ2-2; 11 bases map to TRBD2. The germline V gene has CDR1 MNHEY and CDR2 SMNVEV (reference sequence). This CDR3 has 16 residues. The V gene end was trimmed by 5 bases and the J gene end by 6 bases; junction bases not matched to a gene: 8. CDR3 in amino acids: CASSRTSGRGAGELFF. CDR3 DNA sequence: TGTGCCAGCAGTCGAACTAGCGGGAGAGGAGCCGGGGAGCTGTTTTTT.

The CDR3 loop reads CASSYLSPTSYNEQFF. The DNA for the CDR3 is TGTGCCAGCAGCTACCTAAGCCCTACCTCCTACAATGAGCAGTTCTTC. V and J are TRBV7-2 and TRBJ2-1; D not resolved. CDR3 size: 16 residues. V was pared by 4 bases and J by 0 bases, with 13 bases between. Per the germline V gene, CDR1 is SGHTA and CDR2 is FQGNSA.

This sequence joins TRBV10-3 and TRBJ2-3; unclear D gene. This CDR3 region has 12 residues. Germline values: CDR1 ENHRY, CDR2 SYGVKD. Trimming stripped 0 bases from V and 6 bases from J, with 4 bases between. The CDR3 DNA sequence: TGTGCCATCAGTGAGTCAAGCGATACGCAGTATTTT. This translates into CAISESSDTQYF.

The CDR3 DNA is TGTGCCAGCAGTGCCGGGACAGGGGTCTCCTACGAGCAGTACTTC. Its translation: CASSAGTGVSYEQYF. The chain uses TRBV2 and TRBJ2-7; 10 nucleotides align to TRBD1. The CDR3 consists of 15 residues. J lost 0 bases, V lost 4 bases, and 3 bases had no gene match. Germline V CDR1 and CDR2: SNHLY, FYNNEI. Looking up the rest from reference TRBV2 and TRBJ2-7 gives the full variable domain: EPEVTQTPSHQVTQMGQEVILRCVPISNHLYFYWYRQILGQKVEFLVSFYNNEISEKSEIFDDQFSVERPDGSNFTLKIRSTKLEDSAMYFCASSAGTGVSYEQYFGPGTRLTVT.

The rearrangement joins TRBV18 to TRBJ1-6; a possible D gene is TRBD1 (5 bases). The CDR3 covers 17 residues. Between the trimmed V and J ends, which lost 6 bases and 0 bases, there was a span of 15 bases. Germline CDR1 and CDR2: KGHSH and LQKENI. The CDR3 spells CASSMIAGDSYNSPLHF. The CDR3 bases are TGTGCCAGCTCGATGATCGCGGGGGACTCCTATAATTCACCCCTCCACTTT.

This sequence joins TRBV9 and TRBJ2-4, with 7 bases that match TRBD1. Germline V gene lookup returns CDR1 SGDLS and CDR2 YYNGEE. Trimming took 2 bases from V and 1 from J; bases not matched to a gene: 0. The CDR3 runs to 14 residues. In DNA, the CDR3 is TGTGCCAGCAGCGTGACAGGGGCCAAAAACATTCAGTACTTC. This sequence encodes CASSVTGAKNIQYF.

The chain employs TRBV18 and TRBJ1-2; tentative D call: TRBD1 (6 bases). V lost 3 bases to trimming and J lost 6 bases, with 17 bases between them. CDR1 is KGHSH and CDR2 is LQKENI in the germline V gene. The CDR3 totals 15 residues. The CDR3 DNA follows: TGTGCCAGCTCACCCTTTTTAGGACAGCAGAATGGCTACACCTTC. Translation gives CASSPFLGQQNGYTF.

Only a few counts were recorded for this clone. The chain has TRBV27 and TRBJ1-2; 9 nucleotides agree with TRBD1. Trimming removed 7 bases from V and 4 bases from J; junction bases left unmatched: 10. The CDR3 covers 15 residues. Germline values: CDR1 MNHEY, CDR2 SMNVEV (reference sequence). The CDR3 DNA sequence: TGTGCCAGCAAGGGGACAGGGATATCTTTCTATGGCTACACCTTC. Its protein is CASKGTGISFYGYTF.